This T cell receptor beta chain stems from a study of cytomegalovirus exposure and HLA in healthy donors. General study points: The analysis excluded some indistinguishable V segments, including TRBV6-2 and TRBV6-3.

Researchers ran the PCR with 60 Vbeta and 13 Jbeta primers. Sequencing was performed with immunoSEQ multiplex PCR; in TCRdb, only in-frame clones are kept and a portion is missing. Of approximately 150,000 clones listed, 81% were seen once; the top ten hold roughly 1.4%. A remark on this clone: Its antigen is as yet unknown.

Germline V CDR1 and CDR2: LNHDA, SQIVND (reference sequence). V dropped 4 bases and J dropped 1; count of bases not matched to a gene: 7. The CDR3 length is 15 residues. The rearrangement joins TRBV19 to TRBJ2-7, with 7 bases aligning to TRBD2. The sample comprised PBMCs. This TCR came from a man in his fifties in good health and CMV-seropositive. CDR3 coding DNA: TGTGCCAGTAGTACCCGTTCGGGAGGTTCCTACGAGCAGTACTTC. Its protein is CASSTRSGGSYEQYF.